This T cell receptor (beta chain) was documented in a study of T cell repertoires in cytomegalovirus infection. This clonotype was recorded at least ten times. The target antigen is unknown. Trimming took 2 bases from V and 2 from J, leaving 17 bases between them. Germline values: CDR1 SGHTA, CDR2 FQGNSA. The CDR3 length is 17 residues. Study outcomes and limitations: Cumulative frequency (of public TCR beta family members) identified carriers of CMV plus the relevant HLA. HLA-C-restricted CMV clonotypes gave the most frequent clonotype in two of eight donors.

TCRdb reanalysed the reads using MiXCR and keeps one entry per CDR3 protein. The table lists about 310,000 distinct CDR3 sequences, 15% to 20% of them singletons. The chain uses TRBV7-2 and TRBJ2-3, with D possibly TRBD1 on 5 matching bases. Specimen: PBMCs. This sequence originates from a human donor in good health (CMV status not recorded). Some clones in this sample may be carry-over from other donors' samples. The CDR3 DNA is TGTGCCAGCAGCTTATATCGCACTATTGGGGCCACAGATACGCAGTATTTT. This codes for CASSLYRTIGATDTQYF.